This TCR beta chain was identified in a study of long-term antiretroviral therapy in people with HIV (dated by TCRdb to 2022 to 2024). Some background on the complete study: Collection of the earliest samples took place about a decade ahead of the 2015 WHO recommendation for immediate ART, at a time when ART was typically delayed until CD4 counts fell. This retrospective serial study examined whether starting ART and sustained HIV suppression were associated with changes in the composition and diversity of the TRB repertoire in peripheral blood. A total of some 200 cryopreserved PBMC samples came from a few dozen adults with confirmed HIV infection and were collected serially over a mean of about six years (range 1-12). Of the roughly 31 participants with HIV, about twelve were female. No cross-contamination during QIAcube processing was shown when test extractions of a monoclonal T-cell line were performed alongside a few dozen polyclonal samples. Overall study results and their limits: Unsorted PBMC were profiled instead of sorted CD4+ and CD8+ T cells because pre-ART samples had limited cell numbers. Inferences about post-ART repertoire changes were limited because no data were available on ART adherence, viral resistance or therapy changes. The samples span the years 2004 to 2017, and the ART regimens used at that time may not be as effective as current regimens. Expanded TRB clones identified before ART initiation dominated the repertoire across all time points, though the dominance fluctuated and decreased in many PLHIV after ART. ART initiation was associated with a significant increase in TRB diversity, but diversity stayed significantly below transplant donor controls even after long-term ART. Since PBMC availability was limited, sequencing covered only the TCR beta chain, with no alpha chain pairing. Compared with controls, HIV repertoires had narrower CDR3 length ranges, and the network structure pointed to an antigen-experienced repertoire that shifted only slightly toward naive after ART.

CDR1 SGHTA and CDR2 FQGNSA were looked up in the germline V gene. The CDR3 goes from the cysteine to the phenylalanine over 13 residues. Only the CDR3 portion is preserved as DNA: 39 bases, with reading frame beginning at the first base. The V and J ends are trimmed by 2 bases and 3 bases, leaving 8 bases between them. A single count supports this clone. Its antigen is not yet known. The record has no base qualities; no much larger clone is one base away. To be included, a participant needed at least one PBMC sample from before ART initiation plus at least two post-ART samples. Treatment was received in the United States of America by all participants with HIV. Cryopreserved samples of about 0.9-11 million PBMC were thawed and washed before DNA extraction. At the time of the earliest PBMC sample, participants with HIV were aged between about 20 and 54 years. PBMC samples from each participant spanned 1-4 timepoints before ART initiation and 2-8 timepoints after ART initiation, with a median of 7 samples. For every participant, serial HIV viral load, CD4+ T-cell count, ART history and demographic data were obtained. A Qiagen kit on a QIAcube was used to extract genomic DNA from unsorted PBMC, with samples processed in batches of 12.

Sequencing of the TRB variable region was done with the immunoSEQ hsTCRB v3.0 assay at survey level resolution. The target sequencing depth for TRB was roughly 35,000-50,000 T-cell genomes per sample. An Illumina MiSeq with a v3 150-cycle kit was used to sequence the pooled TRB libraries. The study's processing was this. Repertoire analysis was run in R within a reproducible Nextflow workflow that covered QC, data transformation and analysis. LymphoSeq2, an R package for AIRR-Seq data exploration, was used to implement custom analyses. Four samples that yielded fewer than 5000 total TRB sequences were excluded, so that fewer than 250 HIV repertoires were analyzed. Among the roughly 200 retained HIV repertoires, 59 were collected before ART initiation and about 130 were collected after ART initiation. Repertoires were downsampled to 5000 TRB nucleotide sequences, with summary statistics averaged over 100 downsampling iterations. TRB sequences were retained for analysis only if CDR3 regions of at least seven amino acids were present. Diversity was assessed using a clonality score derived from Shannon entropy and using the Gini coefficient. In the repertoire networks, any two of the top 5000 CDR3 amino acid sequences were linked whenever the two sequences differed by an edit distance of one. For TRB CDR3 amino acid sequences, GLIPH2 was used to predict antigen specificity groups and MHC restriction. Known CMV, EBV, HIV or tissue antigen associations were flagged by matching CDR3 amino acid sequences against VDJdb and McPAS-TCR. Pre-ART, post-ART and control groups were compared with Wilcoxon signed-rank tests and Holm-Bonferroni correction. The source is immuneACCESS, and TCRdb retained only in-frame sequences with V and J called. Part of the clones is not carried over; for the studies checked, unresolved V genes explain less than half of this, and the remainder is unexplained. The DNA was the basis for D and trimming; V, J and clone size are from that table. Across this sample there are tens of thousands of clones, with less than 90% seen only once. The ten largest make up 3.5% to 4.5% of the sample.

This clonotype originated in a woman in her forties or fifties with HIV. The V and J segments used are TRBV7-2 and TRBJ2-7; the D gene is perhaps TRBD2, from 5 matching bases. The sequences come from unsorted PBMCs, collected 1.2 years after starting antiretroviral therapy. The CDR3 reads as follows: CASSLLRDYEQYF. The nucleotide sequence is given as TGTGCCAGCAGCTTATTACGGGACTACGAGCAGTACTTC. The CDR3 plus the reference TRBV7-2 and TRBJ2-7 genes for the other parts give the full variable domain: GAGVSQSPSNKVTEKGKDVELRCDPISGHTALYWYRQSLGQGLEFLIYFQGNSAPDKSGLPSDRFSAERTGGSVSTLTIQRTQQEDSAVYLCASSLLRDYEQYFGPGTRLTVT.